A single sample is the source of the 10 T cell receptor delta chains below, sequenced in a study of gamma-delta chains in newborns, infants, children. TCRdb redid the clone calls on the reads with CATT. This sample has 15,000 or so delta-chain clones, with roughly 7% found just once. The specimen was blood. These receptors were collected from a child who was a newborn, infant or young child, either healthy, febrile or measles-vaccinated (not recorded which).

This clone has more than one count but fewer than ten. A single base separates this from a much larger clone, so it may be a read error. Other DNA sequences in this sample translate to the same CDR3. This rearrangement joins TRDV2 to TRDJ3; 11 bases line up with TRDD3. Per germline, CDR1 GEAIGNYY and CDR2 EKD. This CDR3 is built from 19 residues. CDR3: CACDTGWGILSWDTRQMFF. In DNA form, the CDR3 reads TGCGCCTGTGACACCGGCTGGGGGATACTCTCCTGGGACACCCGACAGATGTTTTTC.

This clone has more than one count but fewer than ten. Different DNA sequences within this sample yield the same CDR3. The chain is built from TRDV2 and TRDJ3; 9 bases map to TRDD3. The CDR3 has 17 amino acids. Germline assignment: CDR1 GEAIGNYY and CDR2 EKD. With V trimmed by 0 bases and J by 3 bases, 2 bases remained unmatched. This CDR3 is CACDTLGDIWDTRQMFF. CDR3 in DNA: TGTGCCTGTGACACCTTGGGGGATATCTGGGACACCCGACAGATGTTTTTC.

The DNA of the CDR3 is TGTGCCTGTGACAACTGGGGGATACGGTGGGACACCCGACAGATGTTTTTC. Amino acid sequence: CACDNWGIRWDTRQMFF. The chain has TRDV2 and TRDJ3; the match to TRDD3 covers 13 bases. CDR3 length equals 17 residues. Losses at the gene ends were 2 bases for V and 4 bases for J; bases not matched to a gene: 1. Germline V CDR1 and CDR2: GEAIGNYY, EKD.

The chain employs TRDV2 and TRDJ3; tentatively, D is TRDD3 (5 bases). Germline CDR1 reads GEAIGNYY; CDR2 reads EKD. The CDR3 is made up of 19 amino acids. V was shortened by 0 bases and J by 0 bases, with 14 bases between the two germline ends. The CDR3 DNA is TGTGCCTGTGACACCGGTATGGGGAGAAGCTCCTGGGACACCCGACAGATGTTTTTC. Its protein is CACDTGMGRSSWDTRQMFF.

By sample share, this clone is medium-sized. Different DNA sequences within this sample yield the same CDR3. CDR3 sequence reads: CACDTGGYASWDTRQMFF. In nucleotides, the CDR3 is TGTGCCTGTGACACTGGGGGATACGCTTCCTGGGACACCCGACAGATGTTTTTC. V is TRDV2 and J is TRDJ3, with 11 bases aligning to TRDD3. CDR3 length equals 18 residues. V lost 1 base, J lost 1 base, and 2 bases stayed unmatched. Per germline, CDR1 GEAIGNYY and CDR2 EKD.

A word on this clone: Its ends do not fully match the called genes, so a read error is possible. CDR3 protein: CACDWYWGIPSSWDTRQMFF. The DNA of the CDR3 is TGTGCCTGTGACTGGTACTGGGGGATACCGAGCTCCTGGGACACCCGCCAGATGTTTTTC. This rearrangement joins TRDV2 to TRDJ3; 12 nucleotides line up with TRDD3. CDR1 is GEAIGNYY, CDR2 EKD, per germline. The CDR3 has 20 amino acids.

This clone occurred a few times. The rearrangement joins TRDV2 to TRDJ3; TRDD3 matches at 9 bases. CDR3 length: 19 residues. CDR1 is GEAIGNYY and CDR2 is EKD in the germline V gene. V dropped 3 bases and J dropped 0; count of bases not matched to a gene: 8. The CDR3 loop reads CACDHVLGESSWDTRQMFF. CDR3 bases: TGTGCCTGTGACCACGTACTGGGGGAAAGCTCCTGGGACACCCGACAGATGTTTTTC.

The chain is built from TRDV2 and TRDJ3; D may be TRDD2 or TRDD3 (5 bases each). V dropped 4 bases and J dropped 1 base, with 19 bases sitting between them. CDR3 length: 19 residues. CDR1 is GEAIGNYY and CDR2 is EKD in the germline V gene. CDR3 bases: TGTGCCTGTGATTCCTTACCGGGGACAGTGTCCTGGGACACCCGACAGATGTTTTTC. Residues: CACDSLPGTVSWDTRQMFF.

By its share, this clone is medium-sized (0.01 to 0.1%). Other nucleotide sequences in the sample specify the same CDR3. The chain employs TRDV2 and TRDJ3; 9 nucleotides agree with TRDD3. The germline V gene encodes CDR1 GEAIGNYY and CDR2 EKD. The V segment lost 0 bases and the J segment 0 bases; nucleotides outside the gene matches: 2. The CDR3 contains 18 residues. This chain's CDR3 is CACDTLGDSSWDTRQMFF. CDR3 coding DNA: TGTGCCTGTGACACCTTGGGGGATAGCTCCTGGGACACCCGACAGATGTTTTTC.

This clone occurred a few times. A read error likely explains this, since a far larger clone differs by one base. Within the sample, other DNA sequences also encode this same CDR3. The chain is built from TRDV2 and TRDJ3; 7 bases map to TRDD3. V lost 0 bases and J lost 4; bases outside the gene matches: 2. The CDR3 spans 16 residues. Germline values: CDR1 GEAIGNYY, CDR2 EKD. CDR3 sequence reads: CACDTWGTWDTRQMFF. The CDR3 bases are TGTGCCTGTGACACCTGGGGGACGTGGGACACCCGACAGATGTTTTTC.